This note documents a single T cell receptor beta chain sequence. The data are from a study of cytomegalovirus exposure and HLA in healthy donors. Overall study: Most genotyped donors, 81% of 398, had Caucasian-associated genetic ancestry.

In the PCR, 60 Vbeta and 13 Jbeta primers were used. TCRdb's copy holds only in-frame clones and misses some; the assay was immunoSEQ multiplex PCR. The data show about 190,000 clones, with around 79% seen just once and 1.6% held by the top ten. The CDR3 sequence is 15 residues long. Trimming cost V 4 bases and J 10 bases, with 22 bases left between them. Germline loops: CDR1 KGHSH, CDR2 LQKENI. The chain joins TRBV18 to TRBJ1-1; D gene uncertain. The sequence was obtained from a woman between 18 and 29 years old in good health and CMV-seronegative. Sequencing was done on a sample of PBMCs. The CDR3 coding sequence is TGTGCCAGCTCACAGGGAGCATACGACCCAGATGGAGCTTTCTTT. Amino acids: CASSQGAYDPDGAFF.